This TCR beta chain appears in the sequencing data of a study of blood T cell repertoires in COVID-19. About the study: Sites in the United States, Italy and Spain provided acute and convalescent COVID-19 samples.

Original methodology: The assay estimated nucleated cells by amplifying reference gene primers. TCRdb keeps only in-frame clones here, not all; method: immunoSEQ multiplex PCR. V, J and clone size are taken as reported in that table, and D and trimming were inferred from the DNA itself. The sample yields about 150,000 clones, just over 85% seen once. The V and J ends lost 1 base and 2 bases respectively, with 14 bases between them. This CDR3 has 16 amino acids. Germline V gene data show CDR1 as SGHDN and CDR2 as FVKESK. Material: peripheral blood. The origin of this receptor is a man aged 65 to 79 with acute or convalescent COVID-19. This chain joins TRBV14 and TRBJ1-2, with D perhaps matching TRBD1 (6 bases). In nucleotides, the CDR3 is TGTGCCAGCAGCCAAGCTCAAGGGGGGGGCAACTATGGCTACACCTTC. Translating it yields CASSQAQGGGNYGYTF.